The rows below give T cell receptor beta chains drawn from one sample of a study of CD8+ T cells in alopecia areata. This table comes from immunoSEQ multiplex PCR, and its TCRdb copy is limited to in-frame clones, with some not included. Found here are 95,000 to 120,000 clones, roughly three fifths of them singletons; the top ten hold about 3.3%. The sample was CD4+ T cells sorted from blood, taken at week 24, from a patient treated with tofacitinib. All receptors derive from a human donor with alopecia areata. Both conserved end residues are part of each CDR3. D genes are given only for firm matches. Expanded clones get a size class; other rows say once, few or many, or leave the size out.

d_call j_call v_call clone_size cdr3_nt cdr3_aa
- TRBJ2-2 TRBV29-1 - TGCAGCGTCGGAGGTTCAGGCACCGGGGAGCTGTTTTTT CSVGGSGTGELFF
- TRBJ2-3 TRBV7-9 - TGTGCCCTAACTTGGGTTGCAGATACGCAGTATTTT CALTWVADTQYF
TRBD1 TRBJ2-1 TRBV5-1 few TGCGCCAGCAGCGCCGGGACAGGACTTTACAATGAGCAGTTCTTC CASSAGTGLYNEQFF
- TRBJ2-7 TRBV5-1 - TGCGCCAGCAGCTTGGGGGGTAATCACATGTCGGAGCAGTACTTC CASSLGGNHMSEQYF
- TRBJ2-4 TRBV7-9 - TGTGCCAGCAGTCATCGGGGGGCCGAAAACATTCAGTACTTC CASSHRGAENIQYF
- TRBJ1-2 TRBV11-2 - TGTGCCAGCAGCTATCGACAGTATGGCTACACCTTC CASSYRQYGYTF
TRBD1 TRBJ2-2 TRBV7-2 few TGTGCCAGCAGCAAGACAGGGGGGTTGATGGCCGGGGAGCTGTTTTTT CASSKTGGLMAGELFF
TRBD2 TRBJ2-3 TRBV30 - TGTGCCTGGAGTAGCGGGGAGGATACGCAGTATTTT CAWSSGEDTQYF
- TRBJ2-1 TRBV5-6 - TGTGCCAGCAGCTTGGACCGCTACAATGAGCAGTTCTTC CASSLDRYNEQFF
- TRBJ1-5 TRBV2 - TGTGCCAGCAGTGCAGGGGAGGGCGGTCAGCCCCAGCATTTT CASSAGEGGQPQHF
TRBD1 TRBJ1-2 TRBV29-1 few TGCAGCGTTGAAGGGACAGGGGCCTATGGCTACACCTTC CSVEGTGAYGYTF
TRBD1 TRBJ2-2 TRBV12-5 - TGTGCTAGTGGTTTGGTACTGGGACAGAATACCGGGGAGCTGTTTTTT CASGLVLGQNTGELFF
TRBD1 TRBJ1-6 TRBV7-9 - TGTGCCAGCAGCCAGACAGGGGGTAATTCACCCCTCCACTTT CASSQTGGNSPLHF
- TRBJ2-6 TRBV5-6 - TGTGCCAGCGAAAAACGGATGCAGAGCTCTGGGGCCAACGTCCTGACTTTC CASEKRMQSSGANVLTF
- TRBJ2-3 TRBV13 - TGTGCCAGCAGCCGCCGCGGTGTCACAGATACGCAGTATTTT CASSRRGVTDTQYF
TRBD2 TRBJ2-1 TRBV5-1 few TGCGCCAGCAGCTTGCAGCGGGGGTCCAATGAGCAGTTCTTC CASSLQRGSNEQFF
- TRBJ2-7 TRBV7-2 few TGTGCCAGCAGCTTTGGCAGACCCTACGAGCAGTACTTC CASSFGRPYEQYF
- TRBJ2-5 TRBV7-8 - TGTGCCAGCAGCCCCAGGGCCGACCCCTACCAAGAGACCCAGTACTTC CASSPRADPYQETQYF
- TRBJ1-2 TRBV5-1 - TGCGCCAGCAGCTTAGACTCCTGGTATGGCTACACCTTC CASSLDSWYGYTF